Listed below are T cell receptor beta chains from one sample, sequenced in a study of blood T cell repertoires in COVID-19. This table comes from immunoSEQ multiplex PCR, and its TCRdb copy is limited to in-frame clones, with some not included. The data hold roughly 250,000 clones, with around 81% observed a single time. The sequenced sample consisted of peripheral blood. These receptors all come from a woman aged 55-69 years with active or convalescent COVID-19. The CDR3 runs from the conserved cysteine through the conserved F or W. D genes are given only for firm matches. Where a row states a size, it is once, few, many or the class of an expanded clone; other rows omit it.

cdr3_aa	cdr3_nt	j_call	v_call	d_call	clone_size	cdr3_length
CASSQDLTGEAGEQYF	TGCGCCAGCAGCCAAGATCTGACAGGGGAGGCTGGCGAGCAGTACTTC	TRBJ2-7	TRBV4-3	TRBD1	.	16
CASSTDRGLHEQYF	TGTGCCAGCAGCACGGACAGGGGGTTGCACGAGCAGTACTTC	TRBJ2-7	TRBV7-9	TRBD1	once	14
CASGRDRGEAPQHF	TGTGCCAGCGGGAGGGACCGGGGGGAGGCGCCCCAGCATTTT	TRBJ1-5	TRBV2	.	.	14
CASSPPGTGRNTEAFF	TGTGCCAGCAGCCCGCCCGGGACAGGGAGGAACACTGAAGCTTTCTTT	TRBJ1-1	TRBV11-3	TRBD1	once	16
CASSLQRVPTEAFF	TGTGCCAGCAGCTTGCAACGGGTTCCCACTGAAGCTTTCTTT	TRBJ1-1	TRBV5-5	.	.	14
CASSSRQAFQPQHF	TGTGCCAGCAGCTCGAGACAGGCCTTTCAGCCCCAGCATTTT	TRBJ1-5	TRBV5-8	.	.	14
CASSRQGDYGYTF	TGTGCCAGCAGTCGACAGGGAGACTATGGCTACACCTTC	TRBJ1-2	TRBV27	TRBD1	once	13
CASSPRAGGPDTQYF	TGTGCCAGCAGCCCACGGGCGGGAGGTCCAGATACGCAGTATTTT	TRBJ2-3	TRBV7-3	TRBD2	.	15
CASTTGLHEQYF	TGTGCCAGCACGACAGGGTTGCACGAGCAGTACTTC	TRBJ2-7	TRBV6-5	TRBD1	few	12
CASSLALSAGELFF	TGTGCCAGCAGCTTAGCTCTGTCGGCCGGGGAGCTGTTTTTT	TRBJ2-2	TRBV7-3	.	.	14
CASSDREYTEAFF	TGTGCCAGCAGTGACAGGGAATACACTGAAGCTTTCTTT	TRBJ1-1	TRBV6-1	.	.	13
CASSFRDSYNEQFF	TGTGCCAGCAGCTTCCGGGACAGCTACAATGAGCAGTTCTTC	TRBJ2-1	TRBV9	TRBD1	.	14
CASSPSDLNQPQHF	TGTGCCAGCAGCCCCTCAGACTTGAATCAGCCCCAGCATTTT	TRBJ1-5	TRBV3-1/TRBV3-2	.	few	14
CASSQDTSGGQETQYF	TGCGCCAGCAGCCAAGATACTAGCGGGGGCCAAGAGACCCAGTACTTC	TRBJ2-5	TRBV4-1	TRBD2	.	16
CASSGLAGAANTGELFF	TGTGCCAGCAGCGGACTAGCGGGGGCTGCGAACACCGGGGAGCTGTTTTTT	TRBJ2-2	TRBV9	TRBD2	.	17
CASSTSSGVRQPQHF	TGTGCCAGCAGCACCTCCTCGGGGGTTAGGCAGCCCCAGCATTTT	TRBJ1-5	TRBV7-2	.	.	15
CATTQDRVLQPQHF	TGTGCCACTACACAGGACAGGGTTCTGCAGCCCCAGCATTTT	TRBJ1-5	TRBV27	TRBD1	.	14
CASSSGTGVYIQYF	TGTGCCAGCAGTTCCGGGACAGGGGTTTACATTCAGTACTTC	TRBJ2-4	TRBV27	TRBD1	.	14
CASSSDRGGDEKLFF	TGTGCCAGCAGTTCGGACAGGGGAGGGGATGAAAAACTGTTTTTT	TRBJ1-4	TRBV28	TRBD1	.	15
CAISPYREGLATNEKLFF	TGTGCCATCAGTCCATACCGGGAGGGGTTGGCAACTAATGAAAAACTGTTTTTT	TRBJ1-4	TRBV10-3	.	.	18
CASSALQGRNGYTF	TGCGCCAGCAGCGCCCTACAGGGAAGGAATGGCTACACCTTC	TRBJ1-2	TRBV5-1	.	few	14
CASSLALASVETQYF	TGTGCCAGCAGCTTAGCTCTAGCGTCGGTAGAGACCCAGTACTTC	TRBJ2-5	TRBV7-7	.	.	15
CASSYQGYGYTF	TGTGCCAGTAGTTATCAGGGGTATGGCTACACCTTC	TRBJ1-2	TRBV19	.	.	12
CASSLPGENTIYF	TGTGCCAGCAGCTTACCAGGGGAAAACACCATATATTTT	TRBJ1-3	TRBV7-9	.	.	13
CASSLTGKSNQPQHF	TGTGCCAGCAGCTTAACAGGGAAGAGCAATCAGCCCCAGCATTTT	TRBJ1-5	TRBV5-6	.	.	15
CASSFVVNTEAFF	TGTGCCAGCAGTTTTGTCGTGAACACTGAAGCTTTCTTT	TRBJ1-1	TRBV12-3/TRBV12-4	.	.	13
CASSEYEGTGVSYGYTF	TGTGCCAGCAGTGAATATGAGGGGACAGGTGTTAGTTATGGCTACACCTTC	TRBJ1-2	TRBV25-1	TRBD1	.	17
CASSTMTEETQYF	TGTGCCAGCAGTACGATGACTGAAGAGACCCAGTACTTC	TRBJ2-5	TRBV6-2/TRBV6-3	.	.	13
CASSLRPSGGPTDTQYF	TGTGCCAGCAGCTTAAGGCCTAGCGGGGGGCCCACAGATACGCAGTATTTT	TRBJ2-3	TRBV7-3	TRBD2	.	17
CASSIGAGAYNEQFF	TGTGCCAGTAGTATTGGAGCGGGGGCCTACAATGAGCAGTTCTTC	TRBJ2-1	TRBV19	TRBD2	.	15
CASNTGRTVNYEQYF	TGTGCCAGCAATACAGGTAGGACAGTTAACTACGAGCAGTACTTC	TRBJ2-7	TRBV28	.	.	15
CASSEWTDNSPLHF	TGTGCCAGCAGTGAGTGGACAGACAATTCACCCCTCCACTTT	TRBJ1-6	TRBV2	.	.	14
CASSLWQASNQPQHF	TGTGCCAGCTCTCTATGGCAGGCGAGCAATCAGCCCCAGCATTTT	TRBJ1-5	TRBV6-5	.	.	15
CASSRVGEQYF	TGTGCCAGCAGCCGAGTCGGCGAGCAGTACTTC	TRBJ2-7	TRBV3-1/TRBV3-2	.	.	11
CASGKQGKWGSYEQYF	TGTGCTAGTGGGAAACAGGGTAAATGGGGCTCCTACGAGCAGTACTTC	TRBJ2-7	TRBV12-5	.	.	16
CASSGTGNYGYTF	TGTGCCAGCAGCGGGACAGGGAACTATGGCTACACCTTC	TRBJ1-2	TRBV28	TRBD1	.	13
CAWQGNSPLHF	TGTGCCTGGCAGGGGAATTCACCCCTCCACTTT	TRBJ1-6	TRBV30	.	.	11